This passage covers 12 T cell receptor beta chains from one sample sequenced in a study of cytomegalovirus exposure and HLA in healthy donors. PCR involved 60 Vbeta and 13 Jbeta primers. Some clones are missing from TCRdb's copy, which holds only in-frame ones; the method was immunoSEQ multiplex PCR. Of approximately 140,000 clones listed, about 80% are singletons. The sequencing input was PBMCs. The receptors stem from a girl under 10 years old in good health and CMV-seronegative.

A note on this clone: The same CDR3 is also encoded by other DNA sequences in this sample. This rearrangement joins TRBV18 to TRBJ2-1, with 10 bases aligning to TRBD2. In germline, CDR1 is KGHSH, CDR2 LQKENI. V was clipped by 3 bases and J by 6 bases; unmatched bases: 2. This CDR3 spans 14 amino acids. The CDR3, as DNA: TGTGCCAGCTCACCCGGACTAGCGGCCAATGAGCAGTTCTTC. Protein: CASSPGLAANEQFF.

The V gene is TRBV27, the J gene TRBJ1-2, with unresolved D. V dropped 6 bases and J dropped 8 bases, with 22 bases sitting between them. This CDR3 region has 15 residues. The germline V gene has CDR1 MNHEY and CDR2 SMNVEV (reference sequence). CDR3 loop: CASSPSTSRKEGYTF. The CDR3 nucleotides read TGTGCCAGCAGCCCTTCAACCAGCCGGAAGGAGGGCTACACCTTC.

This clone was observed once. This sequence joins TRBV5-8 and TRBJ2-1, with D tentatively TRBD2 (6 bases). There are 17 residues in the CDR3. From germline, CDR1 is SGHTS and CDR2 YDEGEE. The V end lost 3 bases, the J end lost 0 bases, and 16 bases lay between the germline ends. The CDR3 DNA follows: TGTGCCAGCAGCTACCACCGGGACTTACTCTCCTACAATGAGCAGTTCTTC. The encoded protein is CASSYHRDLLSYNEQFF.

This sequence joins TRBV19 and TRBJ2-7; D is unclear. Per the germline V gene, CDR1 is LNHDA and CDR2 is SQIVND (reference sequence). V was pared by 2 bases and J by 0 bases, with 8 bases between. The CDR3 covers 14 residues. The CDR3 region is CASSIRLSSYEQYF. DNA of the CDR3: TGTGCCAGTAGTATACGGTTGAGCTCCTACGAGCAGTACTTC.

The chain carries TRBV2 and TRBJ2-2, with 7 positions matching TRBD1. Germline V gives CDR1 SNHLY, CDR2 FYNNEI. V gave up 7 bases and J gave up 2 bases; unmatched junction bases: 7. CDR3 size: 15 residues. The CDR3 DNA sequence: TGTGCCAGCAATTACGGACAGGCCAACACCGGGGAGCTGTTTTTT. This codes for CASNYGQANTGELFF.

The chain combines TRBV30 with TRBJ2-1, with 9 bases that match TRBD1. The V gene end was trimmed by 0 bases and the J gene end by 7 bases; junction bases not matched to a gene: 4. The CDR3 loop spans 14 amino acids. Germline CDR1 and CDR2: GTSNPN and SVGIG (reference sequence). In DNA, the CDR3 is TGTGCCTGGAGTGTAGGGACAGGGAATAATGAGCAGTTCTTC. This translates into CAWSVGTGNNEQFF.

The CDR3 loop reads CAVRGRGGSYEQYF. Written as DNA, the CDR3 is TGTGCCGTCCGTGGCCGAGGAGGCTCCTACGAGCAGTACTTC. The chain uses TRBV6-5 and TRBJ2-7; D is possibly TRBD2 (5 bases). The germline V and J ends were trimmed by 11 bases and 0 bases, with 17 bases remaining between them. CDR1 MNHEY and CDR2 SVGAGI come from the germline V gene. This CDR3 spans 14 amino acids.

The chain joins TRBV7-6 to TRBJ2-1; D not resolved. This CDR3 region has 14 residues. Trimming removed 2 bases at V and 8 bases at J, with 13 bases between. Germline assignment: CDR1 SGHVS and CDR2 FNYEAQ. CDR3 loop: CASSLYGSGDEQFF. CDR3 nucleotide sequence: TGTGCCAGCAGCTTATACGGTTCCGGTGATGAGCAGTTCTTC.

V gene TRBV9 combines with J gene TRBJ2-3; 8 bases align to TRBD2. The CDR3 totals 15 residues. CDR1 is SGDLS and CDR2 is YYNGEE in the germline V gene. The V gene end was trimmed by 4 bases and the J gene end by 4 bases; junction bases not matched to a gene: 8. The CDR3 spells CASSSQRESADTQYF. CDR3 bases: TGTGCCAGCAGCTCCCAGCGGGAGTCCGCAGATACGCAGTATTTT.

The V and J genes are TRBV6-1 and TRBJ2-7; perhaps TRBD1 as D (6 bases). In germline, CDR1 is MNHNS, CDR2 SASEGT. The CDR3 is made up of 16 amino acids. V lost 2 bases to trimming and J lost 2 bases, with 16 bases between them. CDR3 in DNA: TGTGCCAGCAGTGAATCCACCGACAGGATTACCTACGAGCAGTACTTC. Translating gives CASSESTDRITYEQYF.

This clone was found once. The chain carries TRBV10-3 and TRBJ2-5; 11 bases agree with TRBD2. CDR3 length: 14 residues. Looked up from germline, CDR1 is ENHRY and CDR2 is SYGVKD. Unmatched junction bases numbered 7, after V lost 10 bases and J lost 3 bases. CDR3 region: CATAVSGREETQYF. CDR3 bases: TGTGCCACCGCGGTTAGCGGGAGGGAAGAGACCCAGTACTTC.

The rearrangement links TRBV30 to TRBJ1-3; D ambiguous. The CDR3 sequence is 13 residues long. V was pared by 5 bases and J by 2 bases, with 10 bases between. Germline V lookup: CDR1 GTSNPN, CDR2 SVGIG (reference sequence). The CDR3 here is CAWAVGTGNTIYF. The CDR3 nucleotides read TGTGCCTGGGCCGTCGGTACTGGAAACACCATATATTTT.